The next 16 T cell receptor beta chains were all read from a single sample in a study of T cell responses to AZD1222 COVID-19 vaccine. Generated by immunoSEQ multiplex PCR, the TCRdb table keeps only in-frame clones and is missing some. The table has approximately 50,000 clones, approximately 88% seen once. Sequences were derived from peripheral blood, sampled on day 0 of AZD1222 vaccination. All receptors derive from an adult in good health.

V usage is TRBV30 and J usage is TRBJ2-2; either TRBD1 or TRBD2 may supply D (5 bases each). V shed 2 bases and J shed 0 bases, with 10 bases lying between them. This CDR3 comprises 15 residues. Germline-derived CDR1 and CDR2 are GTSNPN and SVGIG (reference sequence). CDR3 in DNA: TGTGCCTGGAGTAGGGGCGGGCCGAACACCGGGGAGCTGTTTTTT. It yields the protein CAWSRGGPNTGELFF.

The chain carries TRBV5-1 and TRBJ2-5, with TRBD2 matching 9 bases. This CDR3 has 18 residues. The trim removed 2 bases at V and 4 bases at J, leaving 15 bases unmatched. Germline CDR1 and CDR2: SGHRS and YFSETQ. In nucleotides, the CDR3 is TGCGCCAGCAGCTTCGGACAGGTCCTTGGCGGGAGGGGAGAGACCCAGTACTTC. Translated: CASSFGQVLGGRGETQYF.

Points on this clone: Other DNA sequences from this sample encode an identical CDR3 as well. The gene calls are TRBV19 and TRBJ1-3; D gene uncertain. V lost 4 bases to trimming and J lost 4 bases, with 8 bases between them. The CDR3 is 13 residues long. Germline V lookup: CDR1 LNHDA, CDR2 SQIVND (reference sequence). As DNA, the CDR3 is TGTGCCAGTAGTACAGGCAAAGGAAACACCATATATTTT. This codes for CASSTGKGNTIYF.

The genes are TRBV6-5 and TRBJ1-1, with 7 bases identical to TRBD1. The CDR3 has 14 residues. After removal of 2 bases from V and 1 base from J, the junction contained 1 base not matched to a gene. In germline, CDR1 is MNHEY, CDR2 SVGAGI. As DNA, the CDR3 is TGTGCCAGCAGTTACAGGACAGGGAACACTGAAGCTTTCTTT. Residues: CASSYRTGNTEAFF.

The V and J genes are TRBV27 and TRBJ1-1, with D hard to call. Germline V CDR1 and CDR2: MNHEY, SMNVEV (reference sequence). This CDR3 is built from 16 residues. The V end was cut by 3 bases, the J end by 2 bases, with 16 bases between. This CDR3 is CASSFGRGRGNTEAFF. DNA for the CDR3: TGTGCCAGCAGTTTCGGCCGAGGTCGGGGAAACACTGAAGCTTTCTTT.

V and J are TRBV5-8 and TRBJ2-5; 10 positions agree with TRBD2. Germline assignment: CDR1 SGHTS and CDR2 YDEGEE. The CDR3 is made up of 16 amino acids. The ends lost 0 bases at V and 2 bases at J; junction bases unmatched: 4. The CDR3 region is CASSLGTSGIQETQYF. DNA for the CDR3: TGTGCCAGCAGCTTGGGCACTAGCGGGATACAAGAGACCCAGTACTTC.

The chain recombines TRBV7-2 with TRBJ1-6, with 8 bases that match TRBD1. CDR1 is SGHTA, CDR2 FQGNSA, per germline. The ends lost 4 bases at V and 5 bases at J; junction bases unmatched: 1. The CDR3 runs 14 residues. The CDR3: CASSSQGDNSPLHF. CDR3 DNA sequence: TGTGCCAGCAGCTCACAGGGGGATAATTCACCCCTCCACTTT.

The chain uses TRBV11-3 and TRBJ2-1; D is undetermined. This CDR3 region has 14 residues. V was pared by 2 bases and J by 7 bases, with 12 bases between. Germline V gene lookup returns CDR1 SGHNT and CDR2 YENEEA. CDR3 bases: TGTGCCAGCAGCTTAAGGTGGGAAGGTAATGAGCAGTTCTTC. Translation: CASSLRWEGNEQFF. The complete variable domain, with remaining parts taken from reference TRBV11-3 and TRBJ2-1, reads EAGVVQSPRYKIIEKKQPVAFWCNPISGHNTLYWYLQNLGQGPELLIRYENEEAVDDSQLPKDRFSAERLKGVDSTLKIQPAELGDSAVYLCASSLRWEGNEQFFGPGTRLTVL.

This chain uses TRBV4-3 with TRBJ1-4; D not certain. Trimming took 1 base from V and 2 from J, leaving 8 bases between them. CDR3 size: 15 residues. Per the germline V gene, CDR1 is LGHNA and CDR2 is YSLEER. The CDR3 region is CASSQGLSTNEKLFF. DNA for the CDR3: TGCGCCAGCAGCCAAGGTCTCAGCACTAATGAAAAACTGTTTTTT.

This rearrangement joins TRBV5-8 to TRBJ2-5; 10 bases agree with TRBD2. J gave up 5 bases and V 4 bases, and 11 bases lay outside the gene matches. CDR3 length equals 16 residues. Germline V gives CDR1 SGHTS, CDR2 YDEGEE. CDR3 coding DNA: TGTGCCAGCAGCACCTGGACTAGCGGATCGATGGAGACCCAGTACTTC. It encodes CASSTWTSGSMETQYF.

The chain couples TRBV11-2 to TRBJ2-5, with D tentatively TRBD1 (6 bases). In germline, CDR1 is SGHAT, CDR2 FQNNGV. The CDR3 contains 14 residues. The V end was cut by 6 bases, the J end by 2 bases, with 13 bases between. CDR3 in DNA: TGTGCCAGCAGACTGGGGACATTACAAGAGACCCAGTACTTC. Protein sequence: CASRLGTLQETQYF.

This chain links TRBV29-1 with TRBJ2-1; 8 nucleotides line up with TRBD2. This CDR3 is 18 amino acids long. The ends lost 3 bases at V and 0 bases at J; junction bases unmatched: 13. Germline loops: CDR1 SQVTM, CDR2 ANQGSEA. CDR3 nucleotides: TGCAGCGTTGATCCTGTTCTACTAGCGGAGAGCTCCTACAATGAGCAGTTCTTC. As protein: CSVDPVLLAESSYNEQFF.

The chain joins TRBV28 to TRBJ1-1, with 7 nucleotides matching TRBD1. Looked up from germline, CDR1 is MDHEN and CDR2 is SYDVKM. The CDR3 has 15 amino acids. J lost 0 bases, V lost 3 bases, and 4 bases had no gene match. The CDR3 DNA follows: TGTGCCAGCAGTTTGGGGGACAGACTGAACACTGAAGCTTTCTTT. Encoded protein: CASSLGDRLNTEAFF.

This clone was recorded only once. The chain recombines TRBV6-5 with TRBJ1-2, with unresolved D. Trimming pared 7 bases from V and 0 bases from J, leaving 12 bases between. CDR1 MNHEY and CDR2 SVGAGI come from the germline V gene. The CDR3 consists of 14 residues. CDR3 bases: TGTGCCAGCACCCCGGACGGAGCTAACTATGGCTACACCTTC. Protein: CASTPDGANYGYTF.

This clone has a single count. The chain carries TRBV5-4 and TRBJ2-3; D might be TRBD1 or TRBD2, each matching 5 bases. V gave up 4 bases and J gave up 2 bases, with 11 bases separating them. This CDR3 contains 14 residues. Germline V lookup: CDR1 SGHNT, CDR2 YYREEE (reference sequence). The CDR3 loop reads CASSPQGTTDTQYF. CDR3 coding DNA: TGTGCCAGCAGCCCACAAGGGACCACAGATACGCAGTATTTT.

This chain links TRBV5-5 with TRBJ2-3, with 8 bases that match TRBD2. Germline V lookup: CDR1 SGHKS, CDR2 YYEKEE (reference sequence). The CDR3 spans 18 residues. J gave up 2 bases and V 2 bases, and 13 bases lay outside the gene matches. The CDR3 loop reads CASSLRGAIAGLTDTQYF. The CDR3 nucleotides are TGTGCCAGCAGCTTACGCGGGGCGATAGCGGGGCTCACAGATACGCAGTATTTT.